This T cell receptor (beta chain) was sequenced in a study of blood T cell repertoires in COVID-19. At the level of the study: Sites across the United States, Italy and Spain contributed samples from acute and convalescent COVID-19. T cells, B-cell-depleted T cells, or PBMCs supplied cDNA or gDNA.

Germline V lookup: CDR1 LNHDA, CDR2 SQIVND (reference sequence). Trimming pared 0 bases from V and 6 bases from J, leaving 17 bases between. The CDR3 loop spans 16 amino acids. This clone was seen a few times. Original analysis: Amplified reference gene primers provided the basis for estimating nucleated cell counts. Sequencing was performed with immunoSEQ multiplex PCR; in TCRdb, only in-frame clones are kept and a portion is missing. V and J calls and clone size come straight from that table; D and trimming were deduced from the DNA. The data contain roughly 210,000 clones, roughly 90% of them singletons.

The chain joins TRBV19 to TRBJ1-2; TRBD1 might be the D (5 bases). Material: peripheral blood. The TCR was taken from a man aged 70 or older with acute or convalescent COVID-19. CDR3 sequence (DNA): TGTGCCAGTAGTATAGATCTGCGGGGGGGGATCGATGGCTACACCTTC. It yields the protein CASSIDLRGGIDGYTF. Looking up the rest from reference TRBV19 and TRBJ1-2 gives the full variable domain: DGGITQSPKYLFRKEGQNVTLSCEQNLNHDAMYWYRQDPGQGLRLIYYSQIVNDFQKGDIAEGYSVSREKKESFPLTVTSAQKNPTAFYLCASSIDLRGGIDGYTFGSGTRLTVV.